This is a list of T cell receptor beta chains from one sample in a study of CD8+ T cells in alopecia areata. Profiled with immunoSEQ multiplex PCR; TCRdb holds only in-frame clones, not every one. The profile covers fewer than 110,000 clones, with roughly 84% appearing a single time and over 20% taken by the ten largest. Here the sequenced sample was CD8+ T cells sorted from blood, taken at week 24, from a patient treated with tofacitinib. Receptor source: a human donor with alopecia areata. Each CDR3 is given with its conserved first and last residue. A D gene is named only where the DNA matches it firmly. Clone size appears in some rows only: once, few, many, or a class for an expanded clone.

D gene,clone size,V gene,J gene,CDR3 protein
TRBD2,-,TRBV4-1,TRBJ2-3,CASSRQAAGMADTQYF
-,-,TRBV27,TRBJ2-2,CASSFRGGELFF
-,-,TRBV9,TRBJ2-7,CASSASGPIDEQYF
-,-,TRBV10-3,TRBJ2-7,CAISGSESSYEQYF
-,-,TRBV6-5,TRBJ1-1,CASRYRLGPEAFF
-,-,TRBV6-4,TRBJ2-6,CASSDSRSSGANVLTF
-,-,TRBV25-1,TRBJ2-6,CASSDSGVGANVLTF
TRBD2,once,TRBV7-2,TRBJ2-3,CASSLSSGATADTQYF
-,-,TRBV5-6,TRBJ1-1,CASSLGADTEAFF
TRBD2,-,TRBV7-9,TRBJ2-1,CASSLLAGDEQFF
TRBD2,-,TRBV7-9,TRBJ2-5,CASSPRAGGGQETQYF
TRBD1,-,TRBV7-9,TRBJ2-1,CASSSDRAIEQFF
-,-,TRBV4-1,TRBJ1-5,CASSPFWEGGQPQHF
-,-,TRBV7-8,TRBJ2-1,CASSLDRAGRNEQFF
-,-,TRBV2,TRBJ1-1,CASLLREGGTEAFF
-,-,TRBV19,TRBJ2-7,CASSIQGHGDEQYF
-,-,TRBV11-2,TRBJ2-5,CASSLRGVTETQYF
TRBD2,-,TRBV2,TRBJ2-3,CASSDSGAPTDTQYF
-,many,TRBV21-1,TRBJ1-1,CASSPQLAGFPNTEAFF
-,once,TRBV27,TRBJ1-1,CASSLAGTNTEAFF
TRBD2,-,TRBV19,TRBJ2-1,CASSIPAGNSNNEQFF
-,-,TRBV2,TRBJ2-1,CASSAGDNEQFF
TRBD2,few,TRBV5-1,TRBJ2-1,CASSSTSGDFEQFF